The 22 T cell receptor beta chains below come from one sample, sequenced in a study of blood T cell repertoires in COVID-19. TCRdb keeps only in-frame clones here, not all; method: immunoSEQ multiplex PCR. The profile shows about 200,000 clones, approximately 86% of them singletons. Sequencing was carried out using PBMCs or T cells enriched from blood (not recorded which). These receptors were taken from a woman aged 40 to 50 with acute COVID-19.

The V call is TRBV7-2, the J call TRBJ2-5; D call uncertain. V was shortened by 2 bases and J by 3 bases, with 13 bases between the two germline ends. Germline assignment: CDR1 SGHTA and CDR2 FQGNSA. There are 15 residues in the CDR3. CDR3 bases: TGTGCCAGCAGCTTACCGCGAGGCCCTAAAGAGACCCAGTACTTC. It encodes CASSLPRGPKETQYF.

The CDR3, as DNA: TGTGCCAGCAGCGTAGGCAAGGGGTGGGAGCCCCAGCATTTT. Protein: CASSVGKGWEPQHF. This rearrangement joins TRBV9 to TRBJ1-5; perhaps TRBD1 as D (5 bases). The CDR3 has 14 amino acids. Trimming removed 0 bases from V and 8 bases from J, with 12 bases in between. CDR1 is SGDLS, CDR2 YYNGEE, per germline.

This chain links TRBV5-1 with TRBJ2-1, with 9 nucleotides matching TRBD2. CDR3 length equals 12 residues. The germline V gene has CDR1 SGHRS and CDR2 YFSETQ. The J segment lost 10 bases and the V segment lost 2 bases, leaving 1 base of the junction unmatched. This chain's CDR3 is CASSFLAGEQFF. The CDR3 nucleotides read TGCGCCAGCAGCTTCCTAGCGGGGGAGCAGTTCTTC.

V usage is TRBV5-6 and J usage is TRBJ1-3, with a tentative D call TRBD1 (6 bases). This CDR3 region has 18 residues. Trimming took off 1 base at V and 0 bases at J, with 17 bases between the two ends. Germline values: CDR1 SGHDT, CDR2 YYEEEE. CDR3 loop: CASSLLDQGSFSGNTIYF. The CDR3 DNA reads TGTGCCAGCAGCTTGTTAGATCAGGGGTCCTTCTCTGGAAACACCATATATTTT.

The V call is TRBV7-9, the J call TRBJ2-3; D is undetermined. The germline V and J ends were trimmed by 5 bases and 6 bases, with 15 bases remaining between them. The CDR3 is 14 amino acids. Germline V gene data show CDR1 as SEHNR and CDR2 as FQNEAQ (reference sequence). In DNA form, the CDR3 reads TGTGCCAGCAGCCCGTCGTACCTAGAGGATACGCAGTATTTT. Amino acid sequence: CASSPSYLEDTQYF.

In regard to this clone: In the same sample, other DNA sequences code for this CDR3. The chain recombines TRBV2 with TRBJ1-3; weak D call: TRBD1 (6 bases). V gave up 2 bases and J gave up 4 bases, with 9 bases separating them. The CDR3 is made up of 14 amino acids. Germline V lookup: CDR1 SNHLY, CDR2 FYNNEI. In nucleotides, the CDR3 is TGTGCCAGCAGTGAAAGGACAGTCGGAAACACCATATATTTT. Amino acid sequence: CASSERTVGNTIYF.

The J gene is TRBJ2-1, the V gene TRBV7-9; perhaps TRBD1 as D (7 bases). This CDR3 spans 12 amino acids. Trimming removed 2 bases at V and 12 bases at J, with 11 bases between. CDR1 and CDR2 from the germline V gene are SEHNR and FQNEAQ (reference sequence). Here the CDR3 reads CASSLSGGMQFF. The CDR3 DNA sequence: TGTGCCAGCAGCTTATCAGGGGGGATGCAGTTCTTC. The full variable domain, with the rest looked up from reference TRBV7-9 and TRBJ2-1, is DTGVSQNPRHKITKRGQNVTFRCDPISEHNRLYWYRQTLGQGPEFLTYFQNEAQLEKSRLLSDRFSAERPKGSFSTLEIQRTEQGDSAMYLCASSLSGGMQFFGPGTRLTVL.

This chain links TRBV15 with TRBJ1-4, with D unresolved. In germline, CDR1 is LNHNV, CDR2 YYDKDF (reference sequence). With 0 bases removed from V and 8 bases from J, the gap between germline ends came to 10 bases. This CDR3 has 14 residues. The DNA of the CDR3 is TGTGCCACCAGCAGAGACGGGATAAGGGAAAAACTGTTTTTT. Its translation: CATSRDGIREKLFF.

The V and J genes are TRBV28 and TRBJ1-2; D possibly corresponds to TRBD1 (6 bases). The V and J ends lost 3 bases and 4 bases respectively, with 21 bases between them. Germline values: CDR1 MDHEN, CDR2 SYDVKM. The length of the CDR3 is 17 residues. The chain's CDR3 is CASSLGSRGGEGYGYTF. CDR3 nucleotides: TGTGCCAGCAGTTTGGGGTCCCGAGGGGGGGAAGGCTATGGCTACACCTTC.

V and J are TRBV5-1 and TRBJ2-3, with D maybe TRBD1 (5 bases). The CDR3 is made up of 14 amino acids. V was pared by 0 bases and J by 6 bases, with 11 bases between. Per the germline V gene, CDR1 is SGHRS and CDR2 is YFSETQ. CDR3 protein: CASSLGQGFDTQYF. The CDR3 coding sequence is TGCGCCAGCAGCTTGGGCCAGGGATTCGATACGCAGTATTTT.

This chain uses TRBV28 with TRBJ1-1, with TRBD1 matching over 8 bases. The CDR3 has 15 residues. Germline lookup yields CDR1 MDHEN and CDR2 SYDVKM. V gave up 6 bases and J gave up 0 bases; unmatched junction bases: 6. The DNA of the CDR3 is TGTGCCAGCAGACAGGGGGGTGGGTTGAACACTGAAGCTTTCTTT. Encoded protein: CASRQGGGLNTEAFF.

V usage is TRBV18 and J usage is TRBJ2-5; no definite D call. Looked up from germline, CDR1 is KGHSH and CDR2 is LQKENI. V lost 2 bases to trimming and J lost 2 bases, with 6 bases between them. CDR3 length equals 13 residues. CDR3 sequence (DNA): TGTGCCAGCTCACCAACAAGACAAGAGACCCAGTACTTC. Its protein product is CASSPTRQETQYF.

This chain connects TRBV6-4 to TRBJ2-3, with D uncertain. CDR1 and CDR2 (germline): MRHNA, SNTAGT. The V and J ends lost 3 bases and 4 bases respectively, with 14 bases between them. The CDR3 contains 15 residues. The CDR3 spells CASSENPLSADTQYF. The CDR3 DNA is TGTGCCAGCAGTGAAAACCCACTAAGCGCAGATACGCAGTATTTT.

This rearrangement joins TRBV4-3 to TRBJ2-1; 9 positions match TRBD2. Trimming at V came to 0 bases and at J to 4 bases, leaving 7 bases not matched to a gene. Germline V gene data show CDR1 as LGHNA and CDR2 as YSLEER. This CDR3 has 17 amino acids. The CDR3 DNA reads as TGCGCCAGCAGCCAAGATCTTGCTAGCGGGAAATACAATGAGCAGTTCTTC. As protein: CASSQDLASGKYNEQFF.

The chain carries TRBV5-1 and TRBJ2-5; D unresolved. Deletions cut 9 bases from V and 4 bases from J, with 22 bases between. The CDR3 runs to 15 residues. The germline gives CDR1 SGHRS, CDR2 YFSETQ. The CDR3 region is CATRLAASFGETQYF. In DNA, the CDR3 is TGCGCCACACGGCTGGCGGCAAGCTTTGGAGAGACCCAGTACTTC.

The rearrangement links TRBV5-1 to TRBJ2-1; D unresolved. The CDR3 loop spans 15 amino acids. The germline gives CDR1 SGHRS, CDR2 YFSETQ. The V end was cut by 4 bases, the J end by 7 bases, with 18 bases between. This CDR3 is CASSQHPRGENEQFF. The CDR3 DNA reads TGCGCCAGCAGCCAACACCCCCGCGGCGAGAATGAGCAGTTCTTC. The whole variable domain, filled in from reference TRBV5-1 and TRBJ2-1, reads KAGVTQTPRYLIKTRGQQVTLSCSPISGHRSVSWYQQTPGQGLQFLFEYFSETQRNKGNFPGRFSGRQFSNSRSEMNVSTLELGDSALYLCASSQHPRGENEQFFGPGTRLTVL.

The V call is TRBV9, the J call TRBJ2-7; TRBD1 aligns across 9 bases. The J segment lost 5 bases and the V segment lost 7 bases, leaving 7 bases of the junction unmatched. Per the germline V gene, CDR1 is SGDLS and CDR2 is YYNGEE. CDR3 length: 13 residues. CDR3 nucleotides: TGTGCCAGCGGGACAGGGAGGAACCACGAGCAGTACTTC. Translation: CASGTGRNHEQYF.

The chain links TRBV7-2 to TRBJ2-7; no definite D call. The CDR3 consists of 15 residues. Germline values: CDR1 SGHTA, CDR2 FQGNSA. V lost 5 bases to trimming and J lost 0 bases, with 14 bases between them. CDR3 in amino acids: CASSLTSQSSYEQYF. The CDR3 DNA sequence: TGTGCCAGCAGCCTCACGTCACAGAGCTCCTACGAGCAGTACTTC.

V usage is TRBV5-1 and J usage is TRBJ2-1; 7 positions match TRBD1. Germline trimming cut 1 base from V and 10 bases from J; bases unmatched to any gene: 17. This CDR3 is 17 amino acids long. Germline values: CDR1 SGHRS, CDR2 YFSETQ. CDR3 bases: TGCGCCAGCAGCTTGAGGGGAGACAGGGCCCAAGTCTCCGAGCAGTTCTTC. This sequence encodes CASSLRGDRAQVSEQFF.

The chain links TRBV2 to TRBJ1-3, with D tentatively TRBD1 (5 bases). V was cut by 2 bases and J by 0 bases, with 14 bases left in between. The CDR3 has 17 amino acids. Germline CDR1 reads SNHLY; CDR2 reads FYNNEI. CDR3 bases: TGTGCCAGCAGTGAATTGTCAGGGCCCGTCTCTGGAAACACCATATATTTT. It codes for CASSELSGPVSGNTIYF.

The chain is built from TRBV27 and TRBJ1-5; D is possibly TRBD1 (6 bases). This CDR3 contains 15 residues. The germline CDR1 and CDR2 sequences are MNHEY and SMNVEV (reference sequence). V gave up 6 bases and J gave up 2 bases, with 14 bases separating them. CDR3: CASSLTGRGNQPQHF. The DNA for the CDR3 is TGTGCCAGCAGCCTGACAGGCCGGGGCAATCAGCCCCAGCATTTT.

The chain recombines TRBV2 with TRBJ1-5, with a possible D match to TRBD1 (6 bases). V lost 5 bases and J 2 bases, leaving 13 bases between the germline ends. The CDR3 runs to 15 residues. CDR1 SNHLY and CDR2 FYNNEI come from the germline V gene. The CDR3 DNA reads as TGTGCCAGCAGTCTCGACAGGTCTGGCAATCAGCCCCAGCATTTT. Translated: CASSLDRSGNQPQHF.